The present T cell receptor (beta chain) was sequenced within a study of cytomegalovirus exposure and HLA in healthy donors. Study-level information: Genotyping showed 81% of almost 400 donors falling in the Caucasian-associated ancestry cluster. Points from the study as a whole: The authors reported that TCR beta sequences could predict HLA-A and HLA-B alleles. These predictions were accurate for most subjects in the first cohort. Solely CMV serostatus was available to characterize immune exposure.

Turning to this clone: What it binds is unknown. The junction and the germline gene differ at one end; a read error may be behind it.

Germline V gene data show CDR1 as SNHLY and CDR2 as FYNNEI. The CDR3 is 13 amino acids. PCR involved 60 Vbeta and 13 Jbeta primers. Original processing methods: Around 11 million shared chains were among the approximately 80 million unique TCR beta chains that a later analysis counted. Data came from immunoSEQ multiplex PCR; TCRdb stores just in-frame clones and leaves some out. The V and J calls and clone size come from that table; D and trimming were worked out from the DNA. In the table there are roughly 130,000 clones, roughly four fifths of which are singletons. The chain uses TRBV2 and TRBJ2-7, with D tentatively TRBD2 (5 bases). The receptor comes from a male donor in good health and CMV-seropositive. Sample: PBMCs. CDR3 residues: CASREAGVHEQYF. The CDR3 DNA reads as TGTGCCAGCCGTGAGGCGGGTGTCCACGAGCAGTACTTC.